This T cell receptor (beta chain) is from a study of OX40 agonist ivuxolimab in advanced cancers. For the study in its entirety: Ivuxolimab, which targeted the costimulatory receptor OX40 (CD134), was an agonistic, fully human IgG2 monoclonal antibody. Intravenous ivuxolimab was administered to patients every 2 weeks at six dose levels: 0.01, 0.1, 0.3, 1.5, 3 and 10 mg/kg. Of the approximately 53 patients in dose escalation, 19 had hepatocellular carcinoma, about 15 had melanoma, 9 had renal cell carcinoma and 9 had head and neck cancer. In the dose-escalation cohort, more than 75% of patients were male, and the mean age was approximately 64 years, with a range of 23 to 79. Patients were allowed to have had prior anti-PD-1, anti-PD-L1 or anti-CTLA-4 therapy, and approximately 40% of the dose-escalation patients had previously received checkpoint inhibitors. Partial responses occurred in three dose-escalation patients: two with cutaneous melanoma and one with hepatocellular carcinoma. Peripheral TCRbeta sequencing was intended to test whether TCR sequence diversity was altered and clonal T-cell expansion was caused by ivuxolimab. The paper reports the monotherapy dose-escalation portion (N of about 50 patients) of the phase I ivuxolimab trial.

On this clone itself: Its antigen is not yet known. The record has no base qualities; no much larger clone is one base away.

Genomic DNA was extracted from sorted cells for sequencing of the TCRbeta CDR3 region. The immunoSEQ Assay was used to sequence the TCRbeta CDR3 regions. The immuneACCESS repertoire file appears here via TCRdb, limited to in-frame rearrangements. These files lack a portion of the clones; in checked studies, under half of the deficit traces to unresolved V genes, and the cause of the others is not known. Across this sample there are 45,000 to 60,000 clones, with roughly three quarters seen only once. Jointly, the top ten make up 2.6% of the sample. The trial excluded patients who had a history of autoimmune disease or were on systemic immunosuppression. Peripheral blood for TCR sequencing was drawn from every dose cohort at baseline, at cycle 4 day 1 and at cycle 7 day 1. The samples were drawn from a first-in-human, open-label, multicenter phase I dose-escalation trial of ivuxolimab. Adults with locally advanced or metastatic head and neck squamous cell, hepatocellular, melanoma or renal cell carcinoma were enrolled in the trial. Before TCR sequencing, CD4+ and CD8+ T cells were separately sorted from peripheral blood.

The full study reports these points: Clonal expansion of both CD4+ and CD8+ blood T cells was observed from baseline to week 6 at doses 0.1 to 3.0 mg/kg. Partial responders in the 0.1-3.0 mg/kg groups had among the lowest normalized peripheral clonal expansion, especially among CD8+ T cells. On average, CD8+ T cells showed more expanded clones than CD4+ T cells after ivuxolimab. Low levels of normalized T-cell clonal expansion were also seen in some patients who did not respond. Antigen specificity was not determined for the clonally expanded peripheral T cells.

Sequenced here: CD4+ or CD8+ T cells sorted from blood, sampled in a trial of the OX40 agonist ivuxolimab. The source is an adult with an advanced solid tumor such as melanoma, head and neck, liver or kidney cancer.

The CDR3 protein: CASSHTRTQYF. The nucleotides are TGTGCCAGCAGTCACACCCGGACCCAGTACTTC. The chain is made from TRBV6-6 and TRBJ2-5; the D gene identity is not certain. The germline V gene (reference sequence) provides CDR1 MNHNY and CDR2 SVGAGI. From the cysteine through the phenylalanine, the CDR3 covers 11 amino acids. This entry keeps only the CDR3 DNA: 33 bases, framed from base 1. The V end loses 5 bases and the J end loses 7 bases, and a stretch of 8 bases separates them.